The 28 T cell receptor beta chains presented below share a single source sample, sequenced in a study of cytomegalovirus exposure and HLA in healthy donors. Primers for the PCR totalled 60 Vbeta and 13 Jbeta. Profiled with immunoSEQ multiplex PCR; TCRdb holds only in-frame clones, not every one. There are approximately 58,000 clones in the sample; 75% to 85% occur only once, and roughly 4.5% lies in the top ten. Sequencing input: PBMCs. Receptor source: a man aged 30-40 years in good health and CMV-seronegative.

This chain joins TRBV30 and TRBJ1-5, with 8 nucleotides matching TRBD1. CDR1 is GTSNPN and CDR2 is SVGIG in the germline V gene (reference sequence). The ends lost 2 bases at V and 7 bases at J; junction bases unmatched: 7. The CDR3 length is 14 residues. CDR3 DNA: TGTGCCTGGAGTCCAGGACAGGGAGGACAGCCCCAGCATTTT. It encodes CAWSPGQGGQPQHF.

CDR3 sequence (DNA): TGTGCCAGCAGTTCCCGGGACAGGGGCTCCTACGAGCAGTACTTC. Protein sequence: CASSSRDRGSYEQYF. The chain combines TRBV28 with TRBJ2-7; 10 bases map to TRBD1. The CDR3 is made up of 15 amino acids. Germline V gene lookup returns CDR1 MDHEN and CDR2 SYDVKM. With 4 bases clipped from V and 0 bases from J, the junction kept 3 bases outside the gene matches.

The chain uses TRBV6-5 and TRBJ1-2; 7 bases agree with TRBD1. CDR3 size: 13 residues. The germline gives CDR1 MNHEY, CDR2 SVGAGI. With 6 bases clipped from V and 5 bases from J, the junction kept 6 bases outside the gene matches. The CDR3 DNA is TGTGCCAGCAGGTTGGGACAGTATTATGGCTACACCTTC. It codes for CASRLGQYYGYTF.

This clone showed up just a few times. This chain joins TRBV2 and TRBJ1-1; 7 nucleotides agree with TRBD1. The CDR3 loop spans 16 amino acids. CDR1 is SNHLY and CDR2 is FYNNEI in the germline V gene. Trimming at V came to 7 bases and at J to 0 bases, leaving 11 bases not matched to a gene. CDR3 sequence: CASIRPNRGLNTEAFF. CDR3 DNA sequence: TGTGCCAGCATTCGACCGAACAGGGGCCTGAACACTGAAGCTTTCTTT. Combining the CDR3 with reference TRBV2 and TRBJ1-1 gives the whole variable domain EPEVTQTPSHQVTQMGQEVILRCVPISNHLYFYWYRQILGQKVEFLVSFYNNEISEKSEIFDDQFSVERPDGSNFTLKIRSTKLEDSAMYFCASIRPNRGLNTEAFFGQGTRLTVV.

V and J are TRBV5-5 and TRBJ2-7; D is unclear. V was cut by 0 bases and J by 3 bases, with 4 bases left in between. This CDR3 is 12 amino acids long. Germline CDR1 and CDR2: SGHKS and YYEKEE (reference sequence). The CDR3 DNA reads TGTGCCAGCAGCTTGGACTACTACGAGCAGTACTTC. This translates into CASSLDYYEQYF. The full variable domain, rest sourced from reference TRBV5-5 and TRBJ2-7, is DAGVTQSPTHLIKTRGQQVTLRCSPISGHKSVSWYQQVLGQGPQFIFQYYEKEERGRGNFPDRFSARQFPNYSSELNVNALLLGDSALYLCASSLDYYEQYFGPGTRLTVT.

The CDR3, as DNA: TGTGCCAGCAGCTTAGCGGGAGTGGGGGGCAATGAGCAGTTCTTC. Translation gives CASSLAGVGGNEQFF. The chain combines TRBV11-3 with TRBJ2-1; D is possibly TRBD2 (6 bases). V lost 1 base and J lost 6, with 13 bases in between. The germline V gene has CDR1 SGHNT and CDR2 YENEEA. The CDR3 totals 15 residues.

The chain has TRBV7-9 and TRBJ2-7; TRBD2 matches at 8 bases. The CDR3 has 14 amino acids. Unmatched junction bases numbered 11, after V lost 6 bases and J lost 7 bases. Per germline, CDR1 SEHNR and CDR2 FQNEAQ (reference sequence). The CDR3 bases are TGTGCCAGCAGTTTGACTAGCGCTGAAGGAGAGCAGTACTTC. It is translated as CASSLTSAEGEQYF. The full variable domain, completed using reference TRBV7-9 and TRBJ2-7, is DTGVSQNPRHKITKRGQNVTFRCDPISEHNRLYWYRQTLGQGPEFLTYFQNEAQLEKSRLLSDRFSAERPKGSFSTLEIQRTEQGDSAMYLCASSLTSAEGEQYFGPGTRLTVT.

This chain joins TRBV18 and TRBJ2-6, with 11 bases lining up with TRBD1. CDR3 length equals 18 residues. V lost 3 bases to trimming and J lost 2 bases; unmatched junction nucleotides: 6. Germline CDR1 is KGHSH and CDR2 is LQKENI. In nucleotides, the CDR3 is TGTGCCAGCTCACCGCGCGGGACAGGGGGTCCTGGGGCCAACGTCCTGACTTTC. It specifies CASSPRGTGGPGANVLTF.

CDR3 DNA sequence: TGTGCCAGCAGTCCCGCCAGGGGGGATGAAAAACTGTTTTTT. As protein: CASSPARGDEKLFF. V usage is TRBV6-5 and J usage is TRBJ1-4; TRBD1 matches at 7 bases. The CDR3 length is 14 residues. V was pared by 5 bases and J by 6 bases, with 6 bases of the junction left unmatched. The germline V gene has CDR1 MNHEY and CDR2 SVGAGI.

The V call is TRBV7-9, the J call TRBJ2-2; D might be TRBD2 (6 bases). CDR1 is SEHNR and CDR2 is FQNEAQ in the germline V gene (reference sequence). This CDR3 is built from 16 residues. Trimming left V 1 base short and J 2 bases short, with 11 bases between. The CDR3 coding sequence is TGTGCCAGCAGCTTAGTCACTAGCAGAAACACCGGGGAGCTGTTTTTT. This encodes CASSLVTSRNTGELFF. The full variable domain, in which reference TRBV7-9 and TRBJ2-2 provide the parts outside the CDR3, is DTGVSQNPRHKITKRGQNVTFRCDPISEHNRLYWYRQTLGQGPEFLTYFQNEAQLEKSRLLSDRFSAERPKGSFSTLEIQRTEQGDSAMYLCASSLVTSRNTGELFFGEGSRLTVL.

The DNA for the CDR3 is TGTGCCAGCAGTGATCGCGGCGGTGCCTCCACAGATACGCAGTATTTT. Its protein is CASSDRGGASTDTQYF. The chain carries TRBV6-4 and TRBJ2-3, with no clear D. V lost 3 bases and J 2 bases, leaving 15 bases between the germline ends. The CDR3 has 16 residues. From germline, CDR1 is MRHNA and CDR2 SNTAGT.

This clone was observed a few times. The rearrangement links TRBV6-6 to TRBJ2-1; D not certain. The CDR3 runs to 13 residues. Trimming took off 7 bases at V and 1 base at J, with 8 bases between the two ends. Looked up from germline, CDR1 is MNHNY and CDR2 is SVGAGI (reference sequence). CDR3 protein: CASTSESYNEQFF. CDR3 DNA: TGTGCCAGCACAAGCGAGTCCTACAATGAGCAGTTCTTC.

The chain is built from TRBV5-6 and TRBJ2-7; TRBD1 matches 7 bases. V dropped 4 bases and J dropped 6; count of bases not matched to a gene: 13. Germline CDR1 is SGHDT and CDR2 is YYEEEE. The CDR3 is 15 residues long. The DNA for the CDR3 is TGTGCCAGCAGCCGGATCCAGGGACAGATCTTCGAGCAGTACTTC. This translates into CASSRIQGQIFEQYF.

The rearrangement uses TRBV19 and TRBJ2-1; 10 nucleotides match TRBD1. The CDR3 runs 15 residues. The germline CDR1 and CDR2 sequences are LNHDA and SQIVND (reference sequence). Trimming removed 1 base from V and 8 bases from J; junction bases left unmatched: 5. The DNA of the CDR3 is TGTGCCAGTAGTATAGGGGACAGGGGCGACTATGAGCAGTTCTTC. This codes for CASSIGDRGDYEQFF.

This clone turned up a few times. The same CDR3 is also encoded by other DNA sequences in this sample. The chain employs TRBV15 and TRBJ2-1; D is perhaps TRBD1 (5 bases). Germline CDR1 LNHNV, CDR2 YYDKDF (reference sequence). Trimming shortened V by 0 bases and J by 0 bases, and 6 bases separated the two germline ends. This CDR3 comprises 15 residues. The CDR3 coding sequence is TGTGCCACCAGCAGAGATAGGGGCTCCTACAATGAGCAGTTCTTC. Protein: CATSRDRGSYNEQFF.

V and J are TRBV11-3 and TRBJ2-2, with 7 bases matching TRBD1. Trimming cost V 1 base and J 6 bases; bases outside gene matches: 8. Germline V lookup: CDR1 SGHNT, CDR2 YENEEA. CDR3 length: 16 residues. In DNA form, the CDR3 reads TGTGCCAGCAGCTTAGGGTCAGGGGGATTCTCCGGGGAGCTGTTTTTT. Translating gives CASSLGSGGFSGELFF.

The V and J genes are TRBV5-1 and TRBJ2-7; 7 positions agree with TRBD1. CDR1 and CDR2 (germline): SGHRS, YFSETQ. This CDR3 has 14 residues. Losses at the gene ends were 3 bases for V and 4 bases for J; bases not matched to a gene: 7. The CDR3 sequence is CASSSRQGHYEQYF. CDR3 sequence (DNA): TGCGCCAGCAGCTCACGACAGGGCCATTACGAGCAGTACTTC.

The J gene is TRBJ1-2, the V gene TRBV4-1, with a weak D call TRBD1 (5 bases). V was pared by 0 bases and J by 6 bases, with 8 bases between. CDR3 length: 13 residues. The germline V gene has CDR1 MGHRA and CDR2 YSYEKL. In DNA, the CDR3 is TGCGCCAGCAGCCAAGATCGCAGGGATGGCTACACCTTC. Residues: CASSQDRRDGYTF.

This clone was seen more than once but under ten times. The V call is TRBV2, the J call TRBJ2-7; TRBD1 matches at 7 bases. V lost 5 bases, J lost 0 bases, and 4 bases stayed unmatched. The CDR3 has 14 amino acids. Germline CDR1 and CDR2: SNHLY and FYNNEI. The CDR3 sequence is CASSLTGYSYEQYF. The CDR3 region has the DNA TGTGCCAGCAGTCTGACAGGGTACTCCTACGAGCAGTACTTC.

This clone has only one observation. The chain links TRBV19 to TRBJ2-1, with 8 bases matching TRBD2. V was clipped by 4 bases and J by 4 bases; unmatched bases: 12. CDR1 LNHDA and CDR2 SQIVND come from the germline V gene (reference sequence). This CDR3 comprises 17 residues. The CDR3 nucleotides are TGTGCCAGTAGTACAGGGGTGGGAGCGGGAGTTTACAATGAGCAGTTCTTC. It encodes CASSTGVGAGVYNEQFF.

In its sample, this clone was seen once. V usage is TRBV30 and J usage is TRBJ2-7; 7 positions match TRBD2. CDR3 length: 12 amino acids. The germline V gene has CDR1 GTSNPN and CDR2 SVGIG (reference sequence). V was clipped by 5 bases and J by 2 bases; unmatched bases: 3. The CDR3 region is CAWHGGTYEQYF. The CDR3 nucleotides are TGTGCCTGGCACGGGGGGACCTACGAGCAGTACTTC. Together with reference TRBV30 and TRBJ2-7, the CDR3 gives the full variable domain: SQTIHQWPATLVQPVGSPLSLECTVEGTSNPNLYWYRQAAGRGLQLLFYSVGIGQISSEVPQNLSASRPQDRQFILSSKKLLLSDSGFYLCAWHGGTYEQYFGPGTRLTVT.

The J gene is TRBJ2-2, the V gene TRBV9; D is perhaps TRBD2 (6 bases). Trimming removed 4 bases at V and 5 bases at J, with 15 bases between. The length of the CDR3 is 15 residues. Looked up from germline, CDR1 is SGDLS and CDR2 is YYNGEE. DNA for the CDR3: TGTGCCAGCAGCCCCCCCGGGGGAAGGACCGGGGAGCTGTTTTTT. Protein sequence: CASSPPGGRTGELFF.

This clone was seen a few times. The rearrangement links TRBV2 to TRBJ1-2; 8 bases align to TRBD1. Germline values: CDR1 SNHLY, CDR2 FYNNEI. The CDR3 loop spans 13 amino acids. V shed 5 bases and J 3 bases; nucleotides not matched to a gene: 2. In DNA form, the CDR3 reads TGTGCCAGCAGTTCGACAGGGGACTATGGCTACACCTTC. Translation: CASSSTGDYGYTF.

This clone has a handful of counts. The chain uses TRBV5-1 and TRBJ2-7; 13 bases map to TRBD2. Germline loops: CDR1 SGHRS, CDR2 YFSETQ. This CDR3 is built from 17 residues. V trimming: 0 bases; J trimming: 4 bases; junction bases outside the gene matches: 7. Written as DNA, the CDR3 is TGCGCCAGCAGCTTGGAGGGGACTAGCGGGGTTTTATACGAGCAGTACTTC. Translation: CASSLEGTSGVLYEQYF. The full variable domain, in which reference TRBV5-1 and TRBJ2-7 provide the parts outside the CDR3, is KAGVTQTPRYLIKTRGQQVTLSCSPISGHRSVSWYQQTPGQGLQFLFEYFSETQRNKGNFPGRFSGRQFSNSRSEMNVSTLELGDSALYLCASSLEGTSGVLYEQYFGPGTRLTVT.

V is TRBV7-2 and J is TRBJ2-3; TRBD1 matches at 7 bases. The CDR3 contains 15 residues. Germline V gene data show CDR1 as SGHTA and CDR2 as FQGNSA. J gave up 2 bases and V 3 bases, and 5 bases lay outside the gene matches. CDR3 residues: CASSFRTGLTDTQYF. The CDR3 DNA reads TGTGCCAGCAGCTTCCGGACAGGCCTCACAGATACGCAGTATTTT.

This chain uses TRBV15 with TRBJ2-7; 7 nucleotides agree with TRBD2. V lost 5 bases, J lost 0 bases, and 4 bases stayed unmatched. The CDR3 contains 14 residues. CDR1 LNHNV and CDR2 YYDKDF come from the germline V gene (reference sequence). DNA of the CDR3: TGTGCCACCAGCCGTCCGGGGGGCTCCTACGAGCAGTACTTC. Protein sequence: CATSRPGGSYEQYF. The entire variable domain, with the rest obtained from reference TRBV15 and TRBJ2-7, is as follows: DAMVIQNPRYQVTQFGKPVTLSCSQTLNHNVMYWYQQKSSQAPKLLFHYYDKDFNNEADTPDNFQSRRPNTSFCFLDIRSPGLGDTAMYLCATSRPGGSYEQYFGPGTRLTVT.

This chain links TRBV9 with TRBJ1-1; the D is unclear. The germline gives CDR1 SGDLS, CDR2 YYNGEE. V dropped 0 bases and J dropped 2 bases, with 5 bases sitting between them. This CDR3 is 13 amino acids long. The CDR3 bases are TGTGCCAGCAGCGTAGAAGCCAACACTGAAGCTTTCTTT. Residues: CASSVEANTEAFF.

V gene TRBV25-1 combines with J gene TRBJ2-1; 10 bases agree with TRBD2. Trimming took 4 bases from V and 9 from J; bases not matched to a gene: 15. CDR3 length: 17 amino acids. Germline V CDR1 and CDR2: MGHDK, SYGVNS. CDR3 bases: TGTGCCAGCAGTGTAAACCTAGGGGAGCGGGGGGGAGGTGAGCAGTTCTTC. It encodes CASSVNLGERGGGEQFF.